A single sample gave rise to the 19 T cell receptor beta chains below, sequenced in a study of early T cells in non-severe SARS-CoV-2 infection. TCRdb passed the 5' RACE reads through MiXCR, listing each CDR3 protein once. There are tens of thousands of distinct CDR3 sequences in the sample; approximately 7.1% occur only once, and approximately 5% lies in the top ten. Input material: whole blood. These receptors all come from an adult who was a healthcare worker with PCR-confirmed SARS-CoV-2 infection or an uninfected control (not recorded which).

V usage is TRBV12-5 and J usage is TRBJ1-1, with D maybe TRBD1 (5 bases). This CDR3 region has 14 residues. Between the trimmed V and J ends, which lost 3 bases and 2 bases, there was a span of 10 bases. Germline CDR1 and CDR2: LGHNT and FRNRAP. CDR3 sequence: CASGFSGGNTEAFF. The CDR3 nucleotides are TGTGCTAGTGGTTTTTCGGGGGGAAACACTGAAGCTTTCTTT.

This clonotype was recorded at least ten times. The chain links TRBV6-6 to TRBJ2-1; 11 bases are a match to TRBD2. Germline loops: CDR1 MNHNY, CDR2 SVGAGI (reference sequence). The CDR3 is 16 amino acids. V dropped 2 bases and J dropped 7; count of bases not matched to a gene: 7. The CDR3 DNA follows: TGTGCCAGCAGTTACGCAGTGGGACTAGCGGAGAATGAGCAGTTCTTC. It is translated as CASSYAVGLAENEQFF.

There are many counts of this clonotype. CDR3 in DNA: TGTGCCAGCAGCCCCACGAAAGGGGGAAATGAGCAGTTCTTC. This codes for CASSPTKGGNEQFF. This rearrangement joins TRBV11-2 to TRBJ2-1, with D tentatively TRBD1 (6 bases). Germline lookup yields CDR1 SGHAT and CDR2 FQNNGV. The V end was cut by 5 bases, the J end by 7 bases, with 15 bases between. CDR3 size: 14 residues.

The rearrangement uses TRBV5-1 and TRBJ1-5; D remains unclear. Trimming pared 5 bases from V and 4 bases from J, leaving 10 bases between. CDR3 length: 13 residues. From germline, CDR1 is SGHRS and CDR2 YFSETQ. The CDR3 reads CASRRALNQPQHF. The DNA for the CDR3 is TGCGCCAGCAGAAGGGCGTTGAATCAGCCCCAGCATTTT.

CDR3 residues: CASSRGLAGERPTIYEQYF. Here the CDR3 DNA reads TGCGCCAGCAGCCGCGGACTAGCGGGGGAGCGACCGACTATCTACGAGCAGTACTTC. The chain links TRBV5-1 to TRBJ2-7; 13 bases are a match to TRBD2. J was trimmed by 3 bases and V by 4 bases; bases with no gene match: 16. Germline CDR1 and CDR2: SGHRS and YFSETQ. This CDR3 is built from 19 residues.

This clonotype was seen repeatedly, ten times or more. The chain couples TRBV5-1 to TRBJ1-5; D is unresolved. This CDR3 region has 15 residues. Per germline, CDR1 SGHRS and CDR2 YFSETQ. Trimming shortened V by 2 bases and J by 0 bases, and 9 bases separated the two germline ends. The CDR3 nucleotides are TGCGCCAGCAGCTTAGGGCCCTATAGCAATCAGCCCCAGCATTTT. It codes for CASSLGPYSNQPQHF.

The table lists this clonotype with many counts. The V and J genes are TRBV29-1 and TRBJ2-2; possibly TRBD1 for D (6 bases). The V and J ends lost 4 bases and 0 bases respectively, with 15 bases between them. Germline V gene sequence: CDR1 SQVTM, CDR2 ANQGSEA. CDR3 length: 16 residues. The CDR3 loop reads CSVAQGQFTNTGELFF. The CDR3 DNA sequence: TGCAGCGTTGCACAGGGCCAATTTACGAACACCGGGGAGCTGTTTTTT.

This chain links TRBV7-9 with TRBJ2-3, with D tentatively TRBD2 (6 bases). Germline V gene data show CDR1 as SEHNR and CDR2 as FQNEAQ (reference sequence). The CDR3 loop spans 14 amino acids. The V gene lost 0 bases and the J gene lost 2 bases, with 6 bases spanning the gap. The CDR3 nucleotides read TGTGCCAGCAGCTTAGCGGACTACACAGATACGCAGTATTTT. This encodes CASSLADYTDTQYF.

The V gene is TRBV4-1, the J gene TRBJ2-7; D is ambiguous. Germline CDR1 is MGHRA and CDR2 is YSYEKL. Trimming left V 0 bases short and J 2 bases short, with 17 bases between. The CDR3 extends over 17 amino acids. The CDR3 nucleotides read TGCGCCAGCAGCCAAGATGCGTTCCTTTCCTCGGCCTACGAGCAGTACTTC. This sequence encodes CASSQDAFLSSAYEQYF.

This clonotype has only a few counts. In DNA form, the CDR3 reads TGTGCCAGCAGCCCCCGGACGAGGGAGACCCAGTACTTC. Translating it yields CASSPRTRETQYF. The chain is built from TRBV9 and TRBJ2-5; D remains ambiguous. This CDR3 contains 13 residues. The germline gives CDR1 SGDLS, CDR2 YYNGEE. V lost 4 bases and J lost 5, with 12 bases in between.

This clonotype was recorded many times. The chain is built from TRBV19 and TRBJ1-5; 7 positions agree with TRBD1. V dropped 5 bases and J dropped 4; count of bases not matched to a gene: 8. The CDR3 contains 15 residues. Germline assignment: CDR1 LNHDA and CDR2 SQIVND (reference sequence). The CDR3 protein is CASSAVRDRNQPQHF. CDR3 coding DNA: TGTGCCAGTAGTGCCGTGAGGGACAGAAATCAGCCCCAGCATTTT. Full variable domain (outside the CDR3, taken from reference TRBV19 and TRBJ1-5): DGGITQSPKYLFRKEGQNVTLSCEQNLNHDAMYWYRQDPGQGLRLIYYSQIVNDFQKGDIAEGYSVSREKKESFPLTVTSAQKNPTAFYLCASSAVRDRNQPQHFGDGTRLSIL.

This sequence joins TRBV6-6 and TRBJ2-5; 10 bases map to TRBD2. Trimming removed 2 bases from V and 5 bases from J; junction bases left unmatched: 5. This CDR3 has 15 amino acids. The germline CDR1 and CDR2 sequences are MNHNY and SVGAGI (reference sequence). DNA for the CDR3: TGTGCCAGCAGTTACGAACTAGCGGGGCAGGAGACCCAGTACTTC. Translation gives CASSYELAGQETQYF.

This clonotype was counted at least ten times. The chain joins TRBV4-1 to TRBJ2-5, with TRBD1 matching over 8 bases. Germline CDR1 MGHRA, CDR2 YSYEKL. The CDR3 runs 15 residues. The V and J ends lost 4 bases and 0 bases, in that order; junction bases with no gene match: 4. CDR3 in amino acids: CASSPRQGNQETQYF. The CDR3 nucleotides read TGCGCCAGCAGCCCGCGACAGGGGAACCAAGAGACCCAGTACTTC.

This clonotype was observed at least ten times. This sequence joins TRBV5-6 and TRBJ2-7, with D perhaps matching TRBD1 (6 bases). V was cut by 6 bases and J by 2 bases, with 15 bases left in between. Germline assignment: CDR1 SGHDT and CDR2 YYEEEE. CDR3 length: 14 residues. CDR3 coding DNA: TGTGCCAGCAACGTAAGCAGGGACACCTACGAGCAGTACTTC. Translation: CASNVSRDTYEQYF. Variable domain in full (rest from reference TRBV5-6 and TRBJ2-7): DAGVTQSPTHLIKTRGQQVTLRCSPKSGHDTVSWYQQALGQGPQFIFQYYEEEERQRGNFPDRFSGHQFPNYSSELNVNALLLGDSALYLCASNVSRDTYEQYFGPGTRLTVT.

This clonotype was counted between two and nine times. This chain joins TRBV29-1 and TRBJ2-7; 9 bases match TRBD1. The CDR3 covers 12 residues. Trimming removed 7 bases from V and 2 bases from J; junction bases left unmatched: 3. Germline CDR1 is SQVTM and CDR2 is ANQGSEA. DNA for the CDR3: TGCAGCGGTGGACAGGGGACCTACGAGCAGTACTTC. As protein: CSGGQGTYEQYF.

A word on this clonotype: One base away lies a much larger clone, so this may be a sequencing read error. V is TRBV5-5 and J is TRBJ2-3, with 7 bases identical to TRBD2. Germline loops: CDR1 SGHKS, CDR2 YYEKEE (reference sequence). Trimming took 1 base from V and 2 from J; bases not matched to a gene: 1. The CDR3 extends over 14 amino acids. The CDR3 reads CASSLRGDTDTQYF. DNA for the CDR3: TGTGCCAGCAGCTTGCGGGGGGACACAGATACGCAGTATTTT.

This clonotype was detected ten times or more. The chain links TRBV3-1 to TRBJ1-3, with no clear D. In germline, CDR1 is LGHDT, CDR2 YNNKEL (reference sequence). Trimming left V 1 base short and J 2 bases short, with 12 bases between. The CDR3 is made up of 16 amino acids. The CDR3 coding sequence is TGTGCCAGCAGCCAAGGATACGACCTGACTGGAAACACCATATATTTT. Its translation is CASSQGYDLTGNTIYF.

This clonotype has just a few counts. The chain recombines TRBV4-2 with TRBJ2-1; possibly TRBD1 or TRBD2 for D (5 bases each). The CDR3 spans 15 residues. Germline V gene lookup returns CDR1 LGHNA and CDR2 YNFKEQ. Trimming removed 3 bases at V and 7 bases at J, with 16 bases between. The CDR3 coding sequence is TGTGCCAGCAGCCAGCCGGGGCCCTCGGGGAATGAGCAGTTCTTC. Its protein is CASSQPGPSGNEQFF.

This clonotype was observed a handful of times. CDR3 sequence (DNA): TGTGCCAGCAGGGCCCTTGGGGCCGCAGGCTCTGGGGCCAACGTCCTGACTTTC. Protein sequence: CASRALGAAGSGANVLTF. The rearrangement joins TRBV2 to TRBJ2-6; D may be TRBD1 (5 bases). The CDR3 spans 18 residues. Trimming took off 6 bases at V and 0 bases at J, with 18 bases between the two ends. CDR1 SNHLY and CDR2 FYNNEI come from the germline V gene. The full variable domain, completed using reference TRBV2 and TRBJ2-6, is EPEVTQTPSHQVTQMGQEVILRCVPISNHLYFYWYRQILGQKVEFLVSFYNNEISEKSEIFDDQFSVERPDGSNFTLKIRSTKLEDSAMYFCASRALGAAGSGANVLTFGAGSRLTVL.